These 23 T cell receptor beta chains were sequenced from one sample in a study of lymphopenia after photon versus proton radiotherapy. TCRdb keeps only in-frame clones here, not all; method: immunoSEQ multiplex PCR. The sample has around 70,000 clones, about 90% seen once. The material was peripheral blood, obtained from a patient treated with photon-based radiotherapy. These receptors were taken from a woman aged 40 to 50 with cholangiocarcinoma.

The chain combines TRBV15 with TRBJ2-3; D is unresolved. V was cut by 3 bases and J by 1 base, with 11 bases left in between. CDR1 LNHNV and CDR2 YYDKDF come from the germline V gene (reference sequence). The CDR3 is made up of 15 amino acids. The CDR3 here is CATSSRTSGTDTQYF. The CDR3 bases are TGTGCCACCAGCAGTAGAACTTCAGGCACAGATACGCAGTATTTT.

The CDR3 DNA reads TGTGCCAGCGAGAGACTAGCGGGAAGTTACGAGCAGTACTTC. Its translation: CASERLAGSYEQYF. The gene calls are TRBV11-2 and TRBJ2-7; 11 bases fit TRBD2. The CDR3 runs 14 residues. Germline CDR1 is SGHAT and CDR2 is FQNNGV. With 8 bases clipped from V and 4 bases from J, the junction kept 7 bases outside the gene matches.

The chain is built from TRBV11-2 and TRBJ1-6; 9 positions match TRBD1. Germline-derived CDR1 and CDR2 are SGHAT and FQNNGV. The CDR3 spans 13 residues. Losses at the gene ends were 7 bases for V and 7 bases for J; bases not matched to a gene: 2. The CDR3 region has the DNA TGTGCCAGCACCGGACAGGGGAATTCACCCCTCCACTTT. It is translated as CASTGQGNSPLHF.

This rearrangement joins TRBV9 to TRBJ2-2; D is unclear. This CDR3 is built from 13 residues. V lost 0 bases and J lost 5, with 5 bases in between. Germline V lookup: CDR1 SGDLS, CDR2 YYNGEE. CDR3 protein: CASSVVPTGELFF. CDR3 nucleotide sequence: TGTGCCAGCAGCGTAGTACCAACCGGGGAGCTGTTTTTT.

The chain carries TRBV21-1 and TRBJ2-4; the D call of TRBD1 is as the table states it, not checked on the DNA. TRBV21-1 counts as a pseudogene. The CDR3 covers 16 residues. CDR3 DNA: TGTGCCAGCGCTTGTCCCTCACAGGGGGCATGGGGCATTCAGTACTTC. This codes for CASACPSQGAWGIQYF.

The V gene is TRBV27, the J gene TRBJ1-1; D gene unclear. The CDR3 has 15 residues. The germline V gene has CDR1 MNHEY and CDR2 SMNVEV (reference sequence). V lost 4 bases and J 0 bases, leaving 12 bases between the germline ends. CDR3 protein: CASSSYSLMNTEAFF. The CDR3 DNA reads TGTGCCAGCAGTTCCTACAGCCTCATGAACACTGAAGCTTTCTTT.

The chain combines TRBV10-2 with TRBJ2-7; the D is unclear. This CDR3 is 14 amino acids long. The V gene's germline CDR1 is WSHSY and CDR2 SAAADI. V lost 0 bases and J lost 0, with 6 bases in between. The CDR3 loop reads CASSESRVSYEQYF. In DNA, the CDR3 is TGCGCCAGCAGTGAGTCGAGAGTCTCCTACGAGCAGTACTTC.

The chain combines TRBV4-1 with TRBJ2-7; 9 bases align to TRBD2. Germline-derived CDR1 and CDR2 are MGHRA and YSYEKL. V dropped 4 bases and J dropped 2; count of bases not matched to a gene: 6. The CDR3 spans 15 residues. In DNA form, the CDR3 reads TGCGCCAGCAGCCCCAGGCTAGCGGGAACCTACGAGCAGTACTTC. It codes for CASSPRLAGTYEQYF.

The chain uses TRBV7-9 and TRBJ1-1; 10 bases match TRBD1. Germline V CDR1 and CDR2: SEHNR, FQNEAQ (reference sequence). J was trimmed by 1 base and V by 5 bases; bases with no gene match: 7. This CDR3 has 16 residues. In DNA form, the CDR3 reads TGTGCCAGCAGCACTTGGACAGGGGGTACGAACACTGAAGCTTTCTTT. Its translation: CASSTWTGGTNTEAFF.

This sequence joins TRBV19 and TRBJ1-1; D is unresolved. The V gene lost 3 bases and the J gene lost 1 base, with 6 bases spanning the gap. Germline-derived CDR1 and CDR2 are LNHDA and SQIVND (reference sequence). The CDR3 runs 13 residues. The CDR3 reads CASSIRTNTEAFF. In DNA, the CDR3 is TGTGCCAGTAGTATCCGGACGAACACTGAAGCTTTCTTT.

This clone showed up just once. This sequence joins TRBV27 and TRBJ1-3; TRBD1 is a possible D gene (5 bases). The CDR3 is 14 residues long. Trimming cost V 3 bases and J 4 bases, with 10 bases left between them. Germline V gene lookup returns CDR1 MNHEY and CDR2 SMNVEV (reference sequence). This CDR3 is CASSFQGAGNTIYF. CDR3 nucleotides: TGTGCCAGCAGTTTTCAGGGAGCGGGAAACACCATATATTTT.

The J gene is TRBJ1-2, the V gene TRBV7-9; D gene ambiguous. The length of the CDR3 is 17 residues. Per germline, CDR1 SEHNR and CDR2 FQNEAQ (reference sequence). Trimming left V 4 bases short and J 8 bases short, with 26 bases between. The CDR3 sequence: CASSYPPPVGQVQGYTF. CDR3 sequence (DNA): TGTGCCAGCAGCTACCCTCCTCCGGTAGGGCAGGTTCAAGGCTACACCTTC. The complete variable domain, with remaining parts taken from reference TRBV7-9 and TRBJ1-2, reads DTGVSQNPRHKITKRGQNVTFRCDPISEHNRLYWYRQTLGQGPEFLTYFQNEAQLEKSRLLSDRFSAERPKGSFSTLEIQRTEQGDSAMYLCASSYPPPVGQVQGYTFGSGTRLTVV.

The rearrangement joins TRBV27 to TRBJ2-7, with 7 bases aligning to TRBD1. Germline values: CDR1 MNHEY, CDR2 SMNVEV (reference sequence). The CDR3 contains 15 residues. Trimming removed 4 bases from V and 3 bases from J; junction bases left unmatched: 9. CDR3 nucleotides: TGTGCCAGCAGTTCGAGAACAGGGGCGTTCTACGAGCAGTACTTC. Protein sequence: CASSSRTGAFYEQYF.

This rearrangement joins TRBV5-1 to TRBJ2-1; TRBD1 matches at 7 bases. This CDR3 comprises 15 residues. V lost 3 bases to trimming and J lost 5 bases; unmatched junction nucleotides: 8. Germline V gene sequence: CDR1 SGHRS, CDR2 YFSETQ. In DNA form, the CDR3 reads TGCGCCAGCAGCTCCAGACAGGGTAACAACAATGAGCAGTTCTTC. Translating gives CASSSRQGNNNEQFF.

The gene calls are TRBV5-1 and TRBJ2-2; D gene uncertain. Germline CDR1 is SGHRS and CDR2 is YFSETQ. Trimming pared 2 bases from V and 5 bases from J, leaving 10 bases between. The length of the CDR3 is 14 residues. DNA for the CDR3: TGCGCCAGCAGCTTATCGATGGGAACCGGGGAGCTGTTTTTT. This sequence encodes CASSLSMGTGELFF.

The chain couples TRBV30 to TRBJ1-2; tentatively, D is TRBD1 (5 bases). The CDR3 consists of 13 residues. V was trimmed by 5 bases and J by 2 bases, leaving 12 bases between them. Germline CDR1 GTSNPN, CDR2 SVGIG (reference sequence). The CDR3 DNA is TGTGCCTGGTCCCGGGACGGGAACTATGGCTACACCTTC. Encoded protein: CAWSRDGNYGYTF.

This clone was recorded once. The genes are TRBV4-1 and TRBJ1-2; D remains ambiguous. The V end was cut by 0 bases, the J end by 7 bases, with 21 bases between. Germline V gene lookup returns CDR1 MGHRA and CDR2 YSYEKL. This CDR3 is built from 17 residues. The CDR3 DNA reads TGCGCCAGCAGCCAAGAAGTCCCGGGAACCCCTAAGACTGGCTACACCTTC. Translation: CASSQEVPGTPKTGYTF.

The rearrangement links TRBV23-1 to TRBJ2-3, with TRBD1 as a possible D gene (5 bases). TRBV23-1 carries the ORF label, with uncertain function. The CDR3 totals 14 residues. The V end was cut by 4 bases, the J end by 2 bases, with 10 bases between. The CDR3 bases are TGCGCCAGCAGTCGGGTGGACAACACAGATACGCAGTATTTT. Protein product: CASSRVDNTDTQYF.

The chain joins TRBV5-1 to TRBJ2-7; D perhaps matches TRBD2 (7 bases). The length of the CDR3 is 11 residues. V lost 5 bases to trimming and J lost 7 bases, with 10 bases between them. Per germline, CDR1 SGHRS and CDR2 YFSETQ. This CDR3 is CASSRGGEQYF. CDR3 DNA: TGCGCCAGCAGTAGGGGGGGAGAGCAGTACTTC.

This chain connects TRBV29-1 to TRBJ1-1; a weak D match, TRBD1 (5 bases). This CDR3 region has 15 residues. In germline, CDR1 is SQVTM, CDR2 ANQGSEA. V was cut by 4 bases and J by 1 base, with 16 bases left in between. The CDR3 region is CSVGGGGSGNTEAFF. The CDR3 bases are TGCAGCGTTGGCGGGGGAGGGTCTGGGAACACTGAAGCTTTCTTT.

The V and J genes are TRBV6-1 and TRBJ1-2; TRBD1 matches at 9 bases. With 3 bases clipped from V and 4 bases from J, the junction kept 6 bases outside the gene matches. This CDR3 has 15 amino acids. Germline V CDR1 and CDR2: MNHNS, SASEGT. The CDR3 nucleotides read TGTGCCAGCAGTGACTACAGGGGGCCGAGCTATGGCTACACCTTC. Protein product: CASSDYRGPSYGYTF.

This sequence joins TRBV7-9 and TRBJ2-1, with 11 bases that match TRBD1. Per the germline V gene, CDR1 is SEHNR and CDR2 is FQNEAQ (reference sequence). The V and J ends lost 5 bases and 3 bases, in that order; junction bases with no gene match: 9. This CDR3 is 17 amino acids long. As DNA, the CDR3 is TGTGCCAGCAGCCCGACGCCCGGGACAGGGGGCTACAATGAGCAGTTCTTC. Amino acid sequence: CASSPTPGTGGYNEQFF.

V usage is TRBV27 and J usage is TRBJ1-1; D gene unclear. V was pared by 6 bases and J by 1 base, with 9 bases between. The germline CDR1 and CDR2 sequences are MNHEY and SMNVEV (reference sequence). The CDR3 has 13 residues. CDR3 DNA: TGTGCCAGCAGGTTAAGACCGAACACTGAAGCTTTCTTT. Its protein product is CASRLRPNTEAFF.